A single T cell receptor beta chain is shown here with its context. PCRs were each spiked with synthetic TCR analog templates. Data came from immunoSEQ multiplex PCR; TCRdb stores just in-frame clones and leaves some out. The sample contains around 49,000 clones, roughly four fifths of which appear only once. CDR1 is MNHNS and CDR2 is SASEGT in the germline V gene. CDR3 length equals 16 residues. Trimming took 2 bases from V and 0 from J, leaving 12 bases between them. This sample stems from a study of PD-L1 blockade in urothelial cancer. About the research overall: Beginning in about 2014, patients received atezolizumab, given as 1,200 mg intravenously every 3 weeks.

Time point defined: peripheral blood 6 weeks after treatment start. The clonotype was recovered from a man aged 55 to 70 with urothelial cancer. The chain couples TRBV6-1 to TRBJ2-3; possibly TRBD1 for D (5 bases). The sample here was PBMCs, taken around atezolizumab (anti-PD-L1) treatment. The CDR3 here is CASSELWTSSTDTQYF. For the CDR3, the DNA is TGTGCCAGCAGTGAACTTTGGACAAGTAGCACAGATACGCAGTATTTT.